These T cell receptor beta chains were read from a single sample in a study of T-cell memory formation after mild COVID-19. TCRdb used MiXCR to reprocess the 5' RACE reads, holding one entry per CDR3 protein. The sample lists just under 550,000 distinct CDR3 sequences, approximately 20% occurring once. Sequences were obtained from PBMCs or a T cell subset sorted from them (not recorded which). Every receptor here comes from an adult woman who had mild COVID-19 (a few samples of this study predate the infection). Cell type and time point are not known. Both conserved end residues are part of each CDR3. The D gene is left open where the match is weak. A row's size may be missing; if present it is once, few, many or a size class.

j_call,v_call,d_call,clone_size,cdr3_aa,cdr3_nt
TRBJ2-1,TRBV5-1,NA,NA,CASRAPEQSYNEQFF,TGCGCCAGCAGGGCCCCCGAGCAATCCTACAATGAGCAGTTCTTC
TRBJ2-7,TRBV7-6,NA,NA,CASSLQGQTYEQYF,TGTGCCAGCAGCTTGCAAGGACAGACCTACGAGCAGTACTTC
TRBJ2-6,TRBV5-4,TRBD1,NA,CASSRRTGAGANVLTF,TGTGCCAGCAGCCGCCGGACAGGGGCTGGGGCCAACGTCCTGACTTTC
TRBJ1-2,TRBV5-1,NA,few,CASSFPDNYGYTF,TGCGCCAGCAGCTTTCCCGATAACTATGGCTACACCTTC
TRBJ1-1,TRBV2,NA,once,CASSDSWGSLF,TGTGCCAGCAGTGATTCTTGGGGGTCCCTTTTT
TRBJ2-3,TRBV7-9,TRBD1,NA,CASSSGTGEEDTQYF,TGTGCCAGCAGCTCAGGGACAGGGGAGGAAGATACGCAGTATTTT
TRBJ2-6,TRBV24-1,NA,NA,CATSDAGANVLTF,TGTGCCACCAGTGACGCTGGGGCCAACGTCCTGACTTTC
TRBJ2-1,TRBV2,NA,few,CASSAIRHLDEQFF,TGTGCCAGCAGTGCCATACGTCACCTCGATGAGCAGTTCTTC
TRBJ2-5,TRBV10-3,NA,many,CAISGRTEQETQYF,TGTGCCATCAGTGGTCGGACAGAGCAAGAGACCCAGTACTTC
TRBJ2-7,TRBV5-1,TRBD1,few,CASSSDRGPSYEQYF,TGCGCCAGCAGTTCGGACAGGGGTCCCTCCTACGAGCAGTACTTC
TRBJ2-2,TRBV12-5,TRBD2,NA,CASGLVPTSRAPGELFF,TGTGCTAGTGGTTTGGTACCGACTAGCAGGGCGCCCGGGGAGCTGTTTTTT
TRBJ1-2,TRBV5-1,NA,few,CASSLGSGDSYGYTF,TGCGCCAGCAGCTTGGGATCGGGAGATTCCTATGGCTACACCTTC
TRBJ2-7,TRBV12-3/TRBV12-4,NA,NA,CASSFRFTRVTF,TGTGCCAGCAGTTTTAGGTTCACGAGAGTGACCTTC
TRBJ1-1,TRBV6-5,NA,NA,CASSVTAMNTEAFF,TGTGCCAGCAGTGTGACGGCCATGAACACTGAAGCTTTCTTT
TRBJ2-1,TRBV9,TRBD2,few,CASSVTGGSYNEQFF,TGTGCCAGCAGCGTCACCGGGGGGTCCTACAATGAGCAGTTCTTC
TRBJ1-2,TRBV6-2/TRBV6-3,NA,NA,CASSYGPGIGGYTF,TGTGCCAGCAGTTACGGGCCCGGGATCGGGGGCTACACCTTC
TRBJ1-5,TRBV27,NA,NA,CASSLQLAQPQHF,TGTGCCAGCAGCCTACAACTTGCTCAGCCCCAGCATTTT
TRBJ1-6,TRBV2,TRBD1,NA,CASSGYRGRDSPLHF,TGTGCCAGCAGTGGCTACAGGGGGCGGGATTCACCCCTCCACTTT
TRBJ2-1,TRBV5-1,NA,many,CASSLDGGRVGNEQFF,TGCGCCAGCAGCTTGGATGGGGGAAGGGTTGGTAATGAGCAGTTCTTC
TRBJ2-1,TRBV19,TRBD1,NA,CASRYRGPINEQFF,TGTGCCAGTAGGTACAGGGGGCCTATCAATGAGCAGTTCTTC
TRBJ2-3,TRBV25-1,NA,NA,CASSESRVPGGQGDTQYF,TGTGCCAGCAGTGAATCCCGAGTGCCCGGCGGCCAGGGGGATACGCAGTATTTT
TRBJ2-5,TRBV29-1,NA,NA,CSVEIQWSQGVGETQYF,TGCAGCGTTGAAATACAATGGAGTCAGGGAGTAGGGGAGACCCAGTACTTC
TRBJ2-7,TRBV5-1,TRBD1,few,CASSWDSPSYEQYF,TGCGCCAGCAGCTGGGACAGCCCCTCCTACGAGCAGTACTTC
TRBJ2-7,TRBV15,TRBD1,few,CATSSGQGASYEQYF,TGTGCCACCAGCAGCGGACAGGGGGCCTCCTACGAGCAGTACTTC
TRBJ1-1,TRBV3-1,NA,few,CASSQDSGGNTEAFF,TGTGCCAGCAGCCAAGATTCGGGGGGGAACACTGAAGCTTTCTTT
TRBJ1-2,TRBV24-1,NA,once,CATSEPQHGYTF,TGTGCCACCAGTGAACCACAGCATGGCTACACCTTC
TRBJ1-5,TRBV15,NA,few,CATRPYRDGNQPQHF,TGTGCCACCAGGCCATACCGGGACGGCAATCAGCCCCAGCATTTT
TRBJ1-1,TRBV3-1,TRBD1,few,CASTNTGVSSRATEAFF,TGTGCCAGCACCAATACAGGGGTCTCCTCCCGAGCAACTGAAGCTTTCTTT
TRBJ2-1,TRBV5-4,TRBD2,NA,CASSPRDLAGGYNEQFF,TGTGCCAGCAGCCCCCGGGATCTAGCGGGGGGGTACAATGAGCAGTTCTTC
TRBJ1-5,TRBV6-5,NA,NA,CASSYSGGLSQPQHF,TGTGCCAGCAGTTACTCGGGAGGGTTAAGTCAGCCCCAGCATTTT
TRBJ2-3,TRBV6-5,NA,many,CASKGQGRVGSRDTQYF,TGTGCCAGCAAAGGCCAGGGGAGGGTAGGGTCCAGAGATACGCAGTATTTT
TRBJ2-3,TRBV7-9,NA,few,CASSFGLNTDTQYF,TGTGCCAGCAGCTTTGGACTCAACACAGATACGCAGTATTTT
TRBJ1-2,TRBV15,TRBD1,NA,CATSISRDRERYYGYTF,TGTGCCACCAGCATCTCGAGGGACAGGGAACGTTACTATGGCTACACCTTC
TRBJ1-5,TRBV12-3/TRBV12-4,NA,many,CASGQSYSNQPQHF,TGTGCCAGCGGACAAAGTTATAGCAATCAGCCCCAGCATTTT
TRBJ1-5,TRBV3-1,NA,once,CASSKGGSNQPQHF,TGTGCCAGCAGCAAAGGGGGGAGCAATCAGCCCCAGCATTTT
TRBJ1-1,TRBV4-2,NA,NA,CASSQAHGGNTEAFF,TGTGCCAGCAGCCAAGCGCACGGCGGGAACACTGAAGCTTTCTTT
TRBJ2-7,TRBV5-1,NA,NA,CASSLTLGHEQYF,TGCGCCAGCAGCTTGACTTTGGGCCACGAGCAGTACTTC
TRBJ1-2,TRBV6-6,TRBD1,few,CASRKDRETDYGYTF,TGTGCCAGCAGAAAGGACAGGGAGACTGACTATGGCTACACCTTC
TRBJ1-5,TRBV15,TRBD1,few,CATSRGQQAQPQHF,TGTGCCACCAGCAGGGGACAGCAGGCTCAGCCCCAGCATTTT
TRBJ1-1,TRBV3-1,TRBD1,NA,CASSLGQVFTEAFF,TGTGCCAGCAGCCTGGGACAGGTTTTCACTGAAGCTTTCTTT
TRBJ2-7,TRBV30,NA,many,CAWSRGLGSGEQYF,TGTGCCTGGAGCCGGGGTTTGGGGTCGGGGGAGCAGTACTTC
TRBJ2-5,TRBV7-2,TRBD2,few,CASKRGVWEETQYF,TGTGCCAGCAAGCGGGGAGTCTGGGAAGAGACCCAGTACTTC
TRBJ1-1,TRBV19,NA,few,CASSMGRKRQAFF,TGTGCCAGTAGTATGGGCAGGAAGCGACAAGCTTTCTTT
TRBJ1-1,TRBV20-1,NA,few,CSARDLGRPNTEAFF,TGCAGTGCTAGAGATTTGGGACGGCCGAACACTGAAGCTTTCTTT
TRBJ1-1,TRBV12-3/TRBV12-4,NA,many,CASSLARRGTEAFF,TGTGCCAGCAGTTTAGCCCGGCGGGGCACTGAAGCTTTCTTT
TRBJ2-5,TRBV7-2,NA,NA,CASSSSNQETQYF,TGTGCCAGCAGCTCTAGCAACCAAGAGACCCAGTACTTC
TRBJ2-5,TRBV20-1,TRBD2,NA,CSARDFSLLAGPVGAQYF,TGCAGTGCTAGAGATTTCAGTCTGCTAGCGGGGCCGGTGGGGGCCCAGTACTTC
TRBJ2-1,TRBV6-4,NA,NA,CASSPSDSSNEQFF,TGTGCCAGCAGCCCATCCGACAGTTCCAATGAGCAGTTCTTC
TRBJ1-1,TRBV12-3/TRBV12-4,TRBD1,few,CASSLRGQGRRNTEAFF,TGTGCCAGCAGTTTACGGGGACAGGGGCGTAGGAACACTGAAGCTTTCTTT
TRBJ1-1,TRBV5-1,NA,few,CASEWGGRNTEAFF,TGCGCCAGCGAATGGGGGGGGCGGAACACTGAAGCTTTCTTT
TRBJ1-2,TRBV29-1,NA,NA,CSADTEGVLDGYTF,TGCAGCGCCGACACCGAAGGGGTACTTGATGGCTACACCTTC
TRBJ1-1,TRBV5-1,NA,few,CASSGSLSNTEAFF,TGCGCCAGCAGCGGCAGTCTATCGAACACTGAAGCTTTCTTT
TRBJ1-3,TRBV7-2,NA,once,CASSLSGTPRSGNTIYF,TGTGCCAGCAGCTTATCCGGGACACCTCGCTCTGGAAACACCATATATTTT